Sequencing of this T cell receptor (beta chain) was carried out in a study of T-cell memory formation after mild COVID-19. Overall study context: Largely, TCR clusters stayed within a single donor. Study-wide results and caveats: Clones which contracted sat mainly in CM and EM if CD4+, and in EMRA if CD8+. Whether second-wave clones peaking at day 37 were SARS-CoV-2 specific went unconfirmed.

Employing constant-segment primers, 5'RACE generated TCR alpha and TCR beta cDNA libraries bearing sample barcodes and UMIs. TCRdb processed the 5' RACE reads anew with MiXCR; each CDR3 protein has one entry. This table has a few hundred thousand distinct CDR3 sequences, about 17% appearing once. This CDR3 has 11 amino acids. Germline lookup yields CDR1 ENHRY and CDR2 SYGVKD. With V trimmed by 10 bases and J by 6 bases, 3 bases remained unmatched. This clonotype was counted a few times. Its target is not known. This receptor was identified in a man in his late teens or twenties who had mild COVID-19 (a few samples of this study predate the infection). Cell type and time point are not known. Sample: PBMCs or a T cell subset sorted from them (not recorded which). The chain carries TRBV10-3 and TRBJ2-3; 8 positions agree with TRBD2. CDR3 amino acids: CATGTRDTQYF. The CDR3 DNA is TGTGCCACAGGGACTAGGGATACGCAGTATTTT.